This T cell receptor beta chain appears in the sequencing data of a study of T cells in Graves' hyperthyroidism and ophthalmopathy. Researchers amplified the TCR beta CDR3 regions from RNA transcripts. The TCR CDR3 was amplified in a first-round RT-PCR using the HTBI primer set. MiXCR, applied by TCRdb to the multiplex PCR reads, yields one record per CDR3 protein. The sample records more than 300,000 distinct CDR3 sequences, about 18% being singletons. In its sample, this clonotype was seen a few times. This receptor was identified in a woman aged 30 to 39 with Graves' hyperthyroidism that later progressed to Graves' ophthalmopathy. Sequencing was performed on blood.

CDR3 coding DNA: TGTGCCAGCAGCCAAGAAATGTGGGGCGCTAGCACAGATACGCAGTATTTT. Translating gives CASSQEMWGASTDTQYF. V and J are TRBV4-2 and TRBJ2-3; the D gene is possibly TRBD1 (5 bases). The CDR3 totals 17 residues. Germline CDR1 is LGHNA and CDR2 is YNFKEQ. V lost 0 bases and J 0 bases, leaving 13 bases between the germline ends.